These 28 T cell receptor beta chains originate from one sample sequenced in a study of cytomegalovirus exposure and HLA in healthy donors. The PCR contained 60 Vbeta and 13 Jbeta primers. Some clones are missing from TCRdb's copy, which holds only in-frame ones; the method was immunoSEQ multiplex PCR. The table has approximately 220,000 clones, roughly 83% seen once. Sequencing used PBMCs. The receptors shown here come from a girl aged 5-17 years in good health and CMV-seronegative.

V gene TRBV18 combines with J gene TRBJ1-4; 7 bases map to TRBD1. Looked up from germline, CDR1 is KGHSH and CDR2 is LQKENI. The CDR3 sequence is 18 residues long. V gave up 6 bases and J gave up 0 bases; unmatched junction bases: 13. As DNA, the CDR3 is TGTGCCAGCTCGGAGGAGATTAGAACAGGGGCAACTAATGAAAAACTGTTTTTT. Protein product: CASSEEIRTGATNEKLFF.

This chain links TRBV5-6 with TRBJ2-7, with 7 positions matching TRBD1. This CDR3 region has 14 residues. V lost 3 bases to trimming and J lost 4 bases; unmatched junction nucleotides: 7. Germline CDR1 SGHDT, CDR2 YYEEEE. The CDR3 loop is CASSWRQGRYEQYF. The CDR3 nucleotides are TGTGCCAGCAGCTGGCGACAGGGCAGGTACGAGCAGTACTTC.

The rearrangement joins TRBV29-1 to TRBJ1-2; 7 nucleotides line up with TRBD1. The J segment lost 0 bases and the V segment lost 5 bases, leaving 9 bases of the junction unmatched. The V gene's germline CDR1 is SQVTM and CDR2 ANQGSEA. This CDR3 comprises 15 residues. DNA of the CDR3: TGCAGCGTTCGAAACCCAGGACAGGCTAACTATGGCTACACCTTC. Translated, it gives CSVRNPGQANYGYTF.

The J gene is TRBJ2-7, the V gene TRBV23-1; 7 bases align to TRBD1. TRBV23-1 is sorted into the ORF group, with uncertain function. The CDR3 extends over 20 amino acids. J gave up 0 bases and V 2 bases, and 19 bases lay outside the gene matches. This CDR3 is CASSQPRTGFPEIPSYEQYF. In DNA, the CDR3 is TGCGCCAGCAGTCAACCCCGGACAGGTTTCCCAGAAATCCCCTCCTACGAGCAGTACTTC.

The rearrangement joins TRBV7-2 to TRBJ2-2; TRBD2 matches 8 bases. This CDR3 region has 16 residues. The V segment lost 2 bases and the J segment 7 bases; nucleotides outside the gene matches: 9. Germline lookup yields CDR1 SGHTA and CDR2 FQGNSA. The CDR3 nucleotides read TGTGCCAGCAGCTTAAACGGGGGGGCTATCGGCGGGGAGCTGTTTTTT. Amino acid sequence: CASSLNGGAIGGELFF.

The CDR3 nucleotides are TGTGCCATCAGGGGGGGGTGGACTCTCAGCAGGGATACGCAGTATTTT. Protein product: CAIRGGWTLSRDTQYF. The rearrangement uses TRBV10-3 and TRBJ2-3, with TRBD2 matching over 7 bases. The CDR3 covers 16 residues. Looked up from germline, CDR1 is ENHRY and CDR2 is SYGVKD. The V and J ends lost 6 bases and 6 bases, in that order; junction bases with no gene match: 15.

This clone was counted between two and nine times. This chain uses TRBV7-8 with TRBJ2-5, with TRBD2 matching over 11 bases. The V and J ends lost 5 bases and 5 bases, in that order; junction bases with no gene match: 16. CDR3 length equals 18 residues. Germline CDR1 and CDR2: SGHVS and FQNEAQ. The CDR3 DNA sequence: TGTGCCAGCAGCAGAAGGGGACTAGCGGAGACACTGGGGGAGACCCAGTACTTC. It yields the protein CASSRRGLAETLGETQYF. Based on the CDR3 plus reference TRBV7-8 and TRBJ2-5, the full variable domain is GAGVSQSPRYKVAKRGQDVALRCDPISGHVSLFWYQQALGQGPEFLTYFQNEAQLDKSGLPSDRFFAERPEGSVSTLKIQRTQQEDSAVYLCASSRRGLAETLGETQYFGPGTRLLVL.

The rearrangement uses TRBV11-3 and TRBJ2-1; 12 nucleotides agree with TRBD1. Germline CDR1 reads SGHNT; CDR2 reads YENEEA. J lost 8 bases, V lost 2 bases, and 4 bases had no gene match. The CDR3 sequence is 15 residues long. In DNA form, the CDR3 reads TGTGCCAGCAGCTTATCGGGGACAGGGGGCCATGAGCAGTTCTTC. Translating it yields CASSLSGTGGHEQFF.

This chain uses TRBV7-2 with TRBJ2-2, with D possibly matching TRBD2 (6 bases). The V end was cut by 2 bases, the J end by 1 base, with 11 bases between. Looked up from germline, CDR1 is SGHTA and CDR2 is FQGNSA. There are 16 residues in the CDR3. The CDR3 reads CASSLYGGRNTGELFF. CDR3 nucleotide sequence: TGTGCCAGCAGCTTATATGGGGGGAGGAACACCGGGGAGCTGTTTTTT.

This clone was counted only a few times. The chain joins TRBV7-9 to TRBJ2-2; D is unclear. CDR1 is SEHNR, CDR2 FQNEAQ, per germline (reference sequence). CDR3 length: 12 amino acids. The V gene lost 2 bases and the J gene lost 5 bases, with 3 bases spanning the gap. The CDR3 reads CASSLSTGELFF. The CDR3 DNA follows: TGTGCCAGCAGCTTATCGACCGGGGAGCTGTTTTTT.

The J gene is TRBJ2-5, the V gene TRBV9, with D maybe TRBD2 (6 bases). Looked up from germline, CDR1 is SGDLS and CDR2 is YYNGEE. The CDR3 length is 15 residues. V lost 0 bases, J lost 5 bases, and 14 bases lay in between. CDR3 sequence: CASSVGTNNVETQYF. For the CDR3, the DNA is TGTGCCAGCAGCGTAGGGACTAACAACGTGGAGACCCAGTACTTC.

The chain is built from TRBV6-1 and TRBJ2-7, with 7 nucleotides matching TRBD1. Germline-derived CDR1 and CDR2 are MNHNS and SASEGT. V shed 11 bases and J 2 bases; nucleotides not matched to a gene: 12. This CDR3 comprises 14 residues. The CDR3 loop is CAGRGTDGPYEQYF. The CDR3 DNA sequence: TGTGCCGGACGTGGGACAGATGGTCCCTACGAGCAGTACTTC.

The sample holds a few counts of this clone. The V gene is TRBV6-1, the J gene TRBJ1-6; D is unresolved. The CDR3 is 13 amino acids. Germline loops: CDR1 MNHNS, CDR2 SASEGT. V was pared by 6 bases and J by 7 bases, with 10 bases between. Here the CDR3 reads CASSGVGNSPLHF. In DNA, the CDR3 is TGTGCCAGCAGCGGGGTTGGAAATTCACCCCTCCACTTT.

The gene calls are TRBV19 and TRBJ2-3; 11 nucleotides agree with TRBD2. The CDR3 runs 16 residues. With V trimmed by 5 bases and J by 3 bases, 7 bases remained unmatched. The germline V gene encodes CDR1 LNHDA and CDR2 SQIVND (reference sequence). CDR3 protein: CASSLLAGGRTDTQYF. Written as DNA, the CDR3 is TGTGCCAGTAGTCTATTAGCGGGGGGGAGAACAGATACGCAGTATTTT.

This clone was counted a few times. The rearrangement joins TRBV5-6 to TRBJ2-1; the D is unclear. V was shortened by 2 bases and J by 5 bases, with 8 bases between the two germline ends. Germline CDR1 reads SGHDT; CDR2 reads YYEEEE. The CDR3 contains 13 residues. The CDR3 sequence: CASSFSRNNEQFF. The CDR3 nucleotides read TGTGCCAGCAGCTTTTCGCGGAACAATGAGCAGTTCTTC.

This chain links TRBV5-5 with TRBJ2-7, with 9 bases that match TRBD1. V lost 3 bases to trimming and J lost 2 bases; unmatched junction nucleotides: 3. Germline V lookup: CDR1 SGHKS, CDR2 YYEKEE (reference sequence). CDR3 length: 14 amino acids. CDR3 amino acids: CASSSQGAPYEQYF. CDR3 nucleotide sequence: TGTGCCAGCAGCTCACAGGGGGCCCCCTACGAGCAGTACTTC.

The chain joins TRBV18 to TRBJ2-7; D is ambiguous. The length of the CDR3 is 14 residues. Trimming pared 6 bases from V and 1 base from J, leaving 13 bases between. Germline V lookup: CDR1 KGHSH, CDR2 LQKENI. The CDR3 nucleotides read TGTGCCAGCTCCCCCGGTGTAGAATCCTACGAGCAGTACTTC. Translated: CASSPGVESYEQYF. The whole variable domain, remainder taken from reference TRBV18 and TRBJ2-7, is NAGVMQNPRHLVRRRGQEARLRCSPMKGHSHVYWYRQLPEEGLKFMVYLQKENIIDESGMPKERFSAEFPKEGPSILRIQQVVRGDSAAYFCASSPGVESYEQYFGPGTRLTVT.

The genes are TRBV10-3 and TRBJ1-1, with D possibly being TRBD1 (6 bases). Germline CDR1 and CDR2: ENHRY and SYGVKD. The CDR3 covers 14 residues. V was cut by 3 bases and J by 2 bases, with 10 bases left in between. This CDR3 is CAISDPGANTEAFF. The CDR3 region has the DNA TGTGCCATCAGTGACCCAGGGGCAAACACTGAAGCTTTCTTT.

The chain links TRBV9 to TRBJ1-1; D possibly corresponds to TRBD1 (6 bases). From germline, CDR1 is SGDLS and CDR2 YYNGEE. The CDR3 spans 12 residues. Between the trimmed V and J ends, which lost 3 bases and 4 bases, there was a span of 7 bases. As DNA, the CDR3 is TGTGCCAGCAGCGGGGGGCTCACTGAAGCTTTCTTT. Translating gives CASSGGLTEAFF.

The rearrangement uses TRBV28 and TRBJ2-1; perhaps TRBD1 as D (6 bases). V lost 3 bases to trimming and J lost 13 bases, with 10 bases between them. Looked up from germline, CDR1 is MDHEN and CDR2 is SYDVKM. This CDR3 spans 11 amino acids. CDR3 in amino acids: CASSLDSAQFF. DNA for the CDR3: TGTGCCAGCAGTTTGGACAGCGCCCAGTTCTTC.

The chain recombines TRBV5-4 with TRBJ1-1, with D unclear. Germline CDR1 and CDR2: SGHNT and YYREEE (reference sequence). The CDR3 extends over 14 amino acids. Between the trimmed V and J ends, which lost 0 bases and 6 bases, there was a span of 12 bases. Here the CDR3 DNA reads TGTGCCAGCAGCTTGGACAGTGGGTTGTCTGAAGCTTTCTTT. This codes for CASSLDSGLSEAFF.

The rearrangement joins TRBV19 to TRBJ2-7, with D possibly being TRBD1 (5 bases). CDR3 length equals 15 residues. V was trimmed by 3 bases and J by 2 bases, leaving 14 bases between them. Germline V gives CDR1 LNHDA, CDR2 SQIVND (reference sequence). CDR3 in DNA: TGTGCCAGTAGTATTGGGGCAGGGATTCCCTACGAGCAGTACTTC. Protein: CASSIGAGIPYEQYF.

This clone was observed a handful of times. The germline gene is not matched at one end of the junction; a read error may be the cause. The chain joins TRBV19 to TRBJ1-5; D ambiguous. This CDR3 has 12 amino acids. CDR1 LNHDA and CDR2 SQIVND come from the germline V gene (reference sequence). CDR3 amino acids: CASSIEIGAQHF. The CDR3 coding sequence is TGTGCCAGTAGCATAGAAATCGGGGCCCAGCATTTT.

The V call is TRBV7-8, the J call TRBJ2-4; 11 nucleotides match TRBD2. Per germline, CDR1 SGHVS and CDR2 FQNEAQ. The CDR3 is 16 amino acids. The V gene end was trimmed by 5 bases and the J gene end by 2 bases; junction bases not matched to a gene: 5. CDR3 region: CASSPSSGGTKNIQYF. The CDR3 region has the DNA TGTGCCAGCAGCCCTTCTAGCGGGGGGACCAAAAACATTCAGTACTTC.

The CDR3 spells CASSRGALETEEAFF. For the CDR3, the DNA is TGTGCCAGCTCGCGGGGGGCTTTGGAAACCGAGGAAGCTTTCTTT. The chain uses TRBV18 and TRBJ1-1; D is perhaps TRBD1 (6 bases). Per germline, CDR1 KGHSH and CDR2 LQKENI. V gave up 6 bases and J gave up 8 bases, with 22 bases separating them. CDR3 length: 15 residues.

The chain carries TRBV18 and TRBJ2-3; D might be TRBD1 (5 bases). V gave up 0 bases and J gave up 7 bases, with 8 bases separating them. Per germline, CDR1 KGHSH and CDR2 LQKENI. CDR3 length: 13 amino acids. The DNA of the CDR3 is TGTGCCAGCTCACCACCAAAGGGGTATACGCAGTATTTT. Encoded protein: CASSPPKGYTQYF.

This rearrangement joins TRBV30 to TRBJ2-1; 8 nucleotides align to TRBD1. The ends lost 3 bases at V and 4 bases at J; junction bases unmatched: 5. Germline V gene data show CDR1 as GTSNPN and CDR2 as SVGIG (reference sequence). CDR3 size: 14 residues. In DNA form, the CDR3 reads TGTGCCTGGAGCACCGGGACAGGATACAATGAGCAGTTCTTC. It is translated as CAWSTGTGYNEQFF.

CDR3 residues: CASRNRQLMNTEAFF. The CDR3 DNA sequence: TGTGCCAGCAGAAATCGACAGTTGATGAACACTGAAGCTTTCTTT. The chain carries TRBV6-1 and TRBJ1-1; tentatively, D is TRBD1 (5 bases). Germline-derived CDR1 and CDR2 are MNHNS and SASEGT. This CDR3 region has 15 residues. V was cut by 6 bases and J by 0 bases, with 14 bases left in between.